Listed below are T cell receptor beta chains from one sample, sequenced in a study of graft-versus-host responses after intestinal transplantation. These receptors lack a known antigen. The repertoire was sequenced with immunoSEQ multiplex PCR; TCRdb's copy has only in-frame clones and lacks some. The sample shows over 75,000 clones, under 95% of them seen only once. Sample: unstimulated CD8+ T cells sorted from spleen or lymph node cells, taken before transplant. All receptors derive from a human donor who was the organ donor for an intestinal transplant. Both conserved end residues are part of each CDR3.

v_gene | CDR3aa
TRBV2 | CASSALLSTSYNEQFF
TRBV6-4 | CASSSTGLEQFF
TRBV4-1 | CASTQGEIGYGYTF
TRBV10-3 | CAISESEGAGYEQFF
TRBV13 | CASSSQLSAGETQYF
TRBV7-9 | CASSPPPWPQNEKLFF
TRBV2 | CAIGRLAGASYEQYF
TRBV29-1 | CSVESLRTSNTDTQYF
TRBV5-4 | CASSQHSMLAGDQETQYF
TRBV9 | CASSPGSVLSSGYTF
TRBV5-5 | CASSRTGGALHYGYTF
TRBV20-1 | CSAHRGAEAFF
TRBV27 | CASSLGPIPGELFF
TRBV7-2 | CASSSNSPSLNSPLHF
TRBV6-5 | CASRELAASYEQYF
TRBV7-9 | CASSLGLGEKLFF
TRBV11-2 | CASSLRPKGEETQYF
TRBV28 | CASSWKGQKDEKLFF
TRBV9 | CASSVTGNSNQPQHF
TRBV5-5 | CASSLFEGLTDTQYF
TRBV28 | CASSQNPTFVGMNTEAFF
TRBV13 | CASSLALAGGYNEQFF
TRBV5-1 | CASSSRQTEAFF
TRBV2 | CASSDQTGGDYEQYF
TRBV5-6 | CASSSVATGLQVHSEAFF
TRBV18 | CASSPRWARGHGYTF
TRBV11-1 | CASSLTGGRNEQYF
TRBV5-1 | CASSLGLGTGGNTIYF
TRBV27 | CASSGSGRVYEQYF
TRBV19 | CASQQYSNQPQHF
TRBV6-5 | CASSYGPAPNTEAFF